This TCR beta chain is from a study of CD8 T cells in Susac syndrome. Blood CD8+ and CD4+ T cells underwent high-throughput TCR beta sequencing. The study used healthy donors as controls matched for age and sex. FACS was used to enrich TEMRA cells, whereas the CD8+ and CD4+ T cells were obtained by negative isolation. When the RNA was reverse transcribed, random hexamers were used with an input of roughly 0.45 to 1 ug. Multiplex immunoSEQ PCR targeted 54 Vbeta and 13 Jbeta TCR beta segments. TCRdb processed the immunoSEQ multiplex PCR reads anew with MiXCR; each CDR3 protein has one entry. The sample carries nearly 70,000 distinct CDR3 sequences, roughly 94% recorded once. Germline values: CDR1 SGHTA, CDR2 FQGNSA. The CDR3 covers 15 residues. Trimming cost V 6 bases and J 5 bases; bases outside gene matches: 7.

This clonotype was sampled from a human donor in good health. The chain is built from TRBV7-2 and TRBJ2-5; 12 bases align to TRBD2. Sequencing was performed on CD8+ T cells from PBMCs. The chain's CDR3 is CASSLLAGGGETQYF. The CDR3 DNA sequence: TGTGCCAGCAGTTTACTAGCGGGGGGAGGGGAGACCCAGTACTTC.